The next 18 T cell receptor beta chains were all read from a single sample in a study of blood T cell repertoires in COVID-19. Measured with immunoSEQ multiplex PCR; TCRdb has only the in-frame clones, and not every one. Of some 300,000 clones in the sample, roughly 89% are singletons; the top ten hold under 3.5%. The sample comprised PBMCs or T cells enriched from blood (not recorded which). The source is a woman in her 50s who had been exposed to COVID-19.

Remarks on this clone: Other nucleotide sequences from this sample produce the same CDR3. The CDR3: CASSPGTSYEQYF. For the CDR3, the DNA is TGTGCCAGCAGCCCTGGCACCTCCTACGAGCAGTACTTC. The gene calls are TRBV3-1 (or the pseudogene TRBV3-2) and TRBJ2-7; D is uncertain. There are 13 residues in the CDR3. Looked up from germline, CDR1 is LGHDT and CDR2 is YNNKEL (reference sequence). Trimming cost V 4 bases and J 0 bases, with 7 bases left between them.

The V gene is TRBV5-5, the J gene TRBJ1-5; TRBD1 matches 8 bases. Germline V lookup: CDR1 SGHKS, CDR2 YYEKEE (reference sequence). Losses at the gene ends were 3 bases for V and 6 bases for J; bases not matched to a gene: 14. This CDR3 contains 17 residues. Here the CDR3 DNA reads TGTGCCAGCAGCTCGACAGGGGCCCGGGCAGGGGGTCAGCCCCAGCATTTT. The encoded protein is CASSSTGARAGGQPQHF.

V gene TRBV28 combines with J gene TRBJ2-1; TRBD1 matches 9 bases. CDR1 and CDR2 (germline): MDHEN, SYDVKM. The junction had 9 bases not matched to a gene; V was cut back by 8 bases and J by 4 bases. The CDR3 loop spans 15 amino acids. In nucleotides, the CDR3 is TGTGCCAGCGTACCCGGGACAGGGCCTTACAATGAGCAGTTCTTC. Translation: CASVPGTGPYNEQFF. The variable domain in full, with the rest retrieved from reference TRBV28 and TRBJ2-1, is DVKVTQSSRYLVKRTGEKVFLECVQDMDHENMFWYRQDPGLGLRLIYFSYDVKMKEKGDIPEGYSVSREKKERFSLILESASTNQTSMYLCASVPGTGPYNEQFFGPGTRLTVL.

The chain combines TRBV12-3 or TRBV12-4 with TRBJ2-7, with TRBD1 matching over 9 bases. J gave up 6 bases and V 6 bases, and 6 bases lay outside the gene matches. The CDR3 contains 13 residues. The CDR3 region is CASSLDRGSEQYF. The CDR3 DNA reads as TGTGCCAGCAGCTTGGACAGGGGTAGCGAGCAGTACTTC.

CDR3 nucleotides: TGCAGTGCTAGTAGCCAGGGGCTCAGGGGGGCTTTCTTT. It codes for CSASSQGLRGAFF. V and J are TRBV20-1 and TRBJ1-1; 7 bases are a match to TRBD1. The CDR3 extends over 13 amino acids. J was trimmed by 11 bases and V by 3 bases; bases with no gene match: 12. From germline, CDR1 is DFQATT and CDR2 SNEGSKA (reference sequence).

V is TRBV5-1 and J is TRBJ1-6; D is uncertain. The CDR3 runs to 16 residues. Germline V gene lookup returns CDR1 SGHRS and CDR2 YFSETQ. The germline V and J ends were trimmed by 7 bases and 5 bases, with 19 bases remaining between them. CDR3 sequence: CASRLRSDRDNSPLHF. The CDR3 DNA is TGCGCCAGCCGCCTCCGTAGCGATAGAGATAATTCACCCCTCCACTTT.

This clone has only a few counts. The chain carries TRBV27 and TRBJ2-1; 8 bases match TRBD2. The germline gives CDR1 MNHEY, CDR2 SMNVEV (reference sequence). Trimming at V came to 6 bases and at J to 4 bases, leaving 8 bases not matched to a gene. This CDR3 has 15 amino acids. The CDR3 loop is CASRFRGGHYNEQFF. CDR3 nucleotide sequence: TGTGCCAGCAGGTTCCGGGGGGGCCATTACAATGAGCAGTTCTTC.

The V and J genes are TRBV3-1 (or the pseudogene TRBV3-2) and TRBJ2-3; D gene unclear. Germline values: CDR1 LGHDT, CDR2 YNNKEL (reference sequence). The CDR3 runs 16 residues. Trimming cost V 2 bases and J 2 bases, with 14 bases left between them. The CDR3 DNA reads TGTGCCAGCAGCCAAAAAGAGATCTTCTCCACAGATACGCAGTATTTT. It yields the protein CASSQKEIFSTDTQYF.

The chain joins TRBV6-5 to TRBJ1-2; D is undetermined. This CDR3 is built from 15 residues. Germline assignment: CDR1 MNHEY and CDR2 SVGAGI. V lost 10 bases, J lost 1 base, and 19 bases lay in between. The CDR3 DNA sequence: TGTGCCACCAGAGGACTTACGGGATATAACTATGGCTACACCTTC. Its translation is CATRGLTGYNYGYTF.

The chain links TRBV4-1 to TRBJ1-1; the D gene is possibly TRBD1 (6 bases). Trimming cost V 4 bases and J 11 bases, with 23 bases left between them. The CDR3 sequence is 15 residues long. CDR1 is MGHRA and CDR2 is YSYEKL in the germline V gene. DNA of the CDR3: TGCGCCAGCAGCCGCCTGAGACAGGTCTCCGCATGGGCTTTCTTT. It is translated as CASSRLRQVSAWAFF.

This chain joins TRBV7-2 and TRBJ1-1; D is possibly TRBD1 (6 bases). The CDR3 runs 15 residues. CDR1 and CDR2 (germline): SGHTA, FQGNSA. The V and J ends lost 5 bases and 6 bases respectively, with 19 bases between them. The CDR3 DNA is TGTGCCAGCAGCCCGAAGCAGGGGTTTAGCGCTGAAGCTTTCTTT. This sequence encodes CASSPKQGFSAEAFF.

The chain recombines TRBV5-4 with TRBJ2-3, with 9 bases matching TRBD1. The CDR3 extends over 15 amino acids. From germline, CDR1 is SGHNT and CDR2 YYREEE (reference sequence). With 5 bases clipped from V and 1 base from J, the junction kept 5 bases outside the gene matches. The CDR3 sequence: CASRMTGGGTDTQYF. The CDR3 nucleotides are TGTGCCAGCAGGATGACAGGGGGAGGCACAGATACGCAGTATTTT.

The chain couples TRBV3-1 (or the pseudogene TRBV3-2) to TRBJ1-6, with D unclear. This CDR3 region has 13 residues. CDR1 is LGHDT, CDR2 YNNKEL, per germline (reference sequence). With 6 bases removed from V and 3 bases from J, the gap between germline ends came to 6 bases. CDR3 in DNA: TGTGCCAGCAGGGGCAGCTATAATTCACCCCTCCACTTT. This gives the protein CASRGSYNSPLHF.

In this sample, this clone turned up once. The V and J genes are TRBV4-1 and TRBJ2-7; TRBD2 matches at 9 bases. J was trimmed by 5 bases and V by 2 bases; bases with no gene match: 16. The CDR3 is made up of 18 amino acids. The V gene's germline CDR1 is MGHRA and CDR2 YSYEKL. The CDR3 loop is CASSQLLAGASPIDEQYF. CDR3 DNA: TGCGCCAGCAGCCAATTATTAGCGGGGGCTTCCCCTATTGACGAGCAGTACTTC.

The chain employs TRBV2 and TRBJ1-4; D perhaps matches TRBD1 (6 bases). Germline CDR1 SNHLY, CDR2 FYNNEI. The V and J ends lost 4 bases and 9 bases respectively, with 18 bases between them. This CDR3 contains 15 residues. The CDR3 sequence: CASSGSSGGEKKLFF. The CDR3 DNA sequence: TGTGCCAGCAGTGGTAGTTCTGGGGGCGAGAAAAAACTGTTTTTT.

CDR3 protein: CASSWDRGETYGYTF. CDR3 nucleotides: TGTGCCAGCAGCTGGGACAGGGGAGAGACCTATGGCTACACCTTC. V and J are TRBV5-8 and TRBJ1-2, with 10 bases fitting TRBD1. The CDR3 consists of 15 residues. Germline V gene lookup returns CDR1 SGHTS and CDR2 YDEGEE. Trimming removed 3 bases from V and 4 bases from J; junction bases left unmatched: 6.

In its sample, this clone was seen once. V and J are TRBV11-1 and TRBJ1-2; no definite D call. In germline, CDR1 is SGHAT, CDR2 FQDESV (reference sequence). The CDR3 totals 14 residues. V lost 5 bases to trimming and J lost 4 bases, with 14 bases between them. The CDR3 region has the DNA TGTGCCAGCAGCGACCGCACCGGGGTCTATGGCTACACCTTC. Translating it yields CASSDRTGVYGYTF.

The V gene is TRBV4-1, the J gene TRBJ1-6, with 8 bases identical to TRBD1. The CDR3 consists of 15 residues. Germline values: CDR1 MGHRA, CDR2 YSYEKL. With V trimmed by 3 bases and J by 10 bases, 8 bases remained unmatched. CDR3 sequence (DNA): TGCGCCAGCAGCCAGGGCGGACAGGGAAAATCACCCCTCCACTTT. Its protein is CASSQGGQGKSPLHF.